This T cell receptor beta chain was retrieved from a study of T cell repertoires in ileal Crohn's disease. This clone was counted a few times. Only in-frame clones appear in the TCRdb table, and some are missing; sequencing was by immunoSEQ multiplex PCR. This table holds about 13,000 clones, about three quarters found once. As to time point: neoterminal ileum biopsy at postoperative endoscopy, about 6 months after surgery. Looked up from germline, CDR1 is SNHLY and CDR2 is FYNNEI. The CDR3 consists of 14 residues. The V and J ends lost 8 bases and 4 bases, in that order; junction bases with no gene match: 3.

The TCR originated in an adult with Crohn's disease. The sample was ileal tissue. The V call is TRBV2, the J call TRBJ2-7; 15 nucleotides align to TRBD2. The DNA of the CDR3 is TGTGCCAGCCGGGGGACTAGCGGGGGGTACGAGCAGTACTTC. This encodes CASRGTSGGYEQYF.